The clone carrying this TCR beta chain was seen many times. The antigen remains undetermined. This sample was included in a study of identical twins. General study points: Insertions were fewer in abundant cord blood beta clonotypes, whereas memory repertoires showed none of this pattern.

Each CDR3 protein gets one entry after TCRdb re-called the 5' RACE reads with MiXCR. The top ten hold 2.9% of the sample, which has some 440,000 distinct CDR3 sequences, 20% to 30% seen once. After removal of 3 bases from V and 9 bases from J, the junction contained 11 bases not matched to a gene. This CDR3 comprises 16 residues. The V gene's germline CDR1 is DFQATT and CDR2 SNEGSKA (reference sequence). These data were also filed under a second study, of T cells expressing NK-cell markers.

Source material: CD4+ T cells sorted from blood. The TCR originated in a woman in her late teens or twenties in good health. The chain employs TRBV20-1 and TRBJ2-1; 13 positions match TRBD2. This chain's CDR3 is CSARRLAGGTRGEQFF. CDR3 nucleotide sequence: TGCAGTGCTAGGAGACTAGCGGGAGGTACCAGGGGTGAGCAGTTCTTC.